This T cell receptor (beta chain) was obtained from a study of radiation and T cells in renal cell carcinoma. Across the whole study: Nephrectomy followed 15 Gy stereotactic body radiation by 4 weeks. The study, taken as a whole, reports: Baseline intratumoral clonotype presence is unknown without pretreatment biopsies.

This table comes from immunoSEQ multiplex PCR, and its TCRdb copy is limited to in-frame clones, with some not included. This repertoire shows 100,000 to 150,000 clones, approximately 78% found once; its top ten account for around 3%. This CDR3 is built from 12 residues. Trimming cost V 4 bases and J 5 bases, with 5 bases left between them. The germline V gene has CDR1 MGHRA and CDR2 YSYEKL. This clone was seen a few times. The antigen remains undetermined. The time point denotes: baseline pretreatment blood. Indicated treatment: 15 Gy SBRT to primary tumor, nephrectomy 4 weeks later. This specimen was blood, taken from a patient whose treatment included radiotherapy and nephrectomy. V usage is TRBV4-1 and J usage is TRBJ2-2; no clear D gene. The clonotype was recovered from a woman aged 55-70 years with renal cell carcinoma. CDR3 loop: CASSPFTGELFF. CDR3 sequence (DNA): TGCGCCAGCAGCCCGTTTACCGGGGAGCTGTTTTTT.